The following is a TCR beta chain sequence with its context. Antigen specificity is unknown. All patients were mismatch repair deficient, assessed by either PCR or immunohistochemistry. A few pembrolizumab responders had their TCRs sequenced. These data belong to a study of PD-1 blockade in mismatch repair-deficient tumors. The overall study: Patients had about 13 mismatch repair-deficient cancer types and were previously treated and progressing. Notes on the study in general: Tumor-resident clones, often undetectable pretreatment in blood, expanded then contracted after pembrolizumab.

Germline V gene lookup returns CDR1 SGHRS and CDR2 YFSETQ. With V trimmed by 4 bases and J by 7 bases, 6 bases remained unmatched. The length of the CDR3 is 15 residues. Assay: immunoSEQ multiplex PCR; the TCRdb copy retains only in-frame clones and omits some. The table lists 40,000 to 60,000 clones, roughly 78% of them singletons. This sequence joins TRBV5-1 and TRBJ2-1; 12 bases line up with TRBD2. The origin of this receptor is an adult with mismatch repair-deficient cancer. The starting material was peripheral blood, obtained 4 weeks after starting pembrolizumab. Here the CDR3 reads CASSQTSGSGNEQFF. Written as DNA, the CDR3 is TGCGCCAGCAGCCAGACTAGCGGGAGTGGGAATGAGCAGTTCTTC.